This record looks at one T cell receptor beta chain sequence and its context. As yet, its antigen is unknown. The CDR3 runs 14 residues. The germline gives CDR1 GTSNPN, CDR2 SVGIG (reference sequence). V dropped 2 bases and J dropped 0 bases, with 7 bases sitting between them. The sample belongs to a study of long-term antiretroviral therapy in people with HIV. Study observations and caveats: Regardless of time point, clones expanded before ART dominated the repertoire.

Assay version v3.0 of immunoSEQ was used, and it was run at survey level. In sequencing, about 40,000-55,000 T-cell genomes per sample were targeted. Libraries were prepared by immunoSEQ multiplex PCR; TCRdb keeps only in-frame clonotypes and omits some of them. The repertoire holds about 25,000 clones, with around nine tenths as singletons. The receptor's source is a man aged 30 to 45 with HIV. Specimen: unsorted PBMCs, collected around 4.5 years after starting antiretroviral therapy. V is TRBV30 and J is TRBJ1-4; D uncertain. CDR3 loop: CAWSLRATNEKLFF. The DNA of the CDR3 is TGTGCCTGGAGTCTTCGCGCAACTAATGAAAAACTGTTTTTT.